These 9 T cell receptor beta chains were sequenced from one sample in a study of T cells in localized non-small cell lung cancer. Repertoires were generated with immunoSEQ multiplex PCR, while TCRdb's copy carries only in-frame clones and drops some. Here the sample spans about 78,000 clones, 80% to 90% being singletons. Sample: peripheral blood, taken before any cancer treatment. These receptors came from a man aged 35 to 69 with stage I lung adenocarcinoma.

The V gene is TRBV28, the J gene TRBJ2-6; D gene ambiguous. The germline V and J ends were trimmed by 3 bases and 5 bases, with 8 bases remaining between them. The CDR3 is 14 residues long. Per germline, CDR1 MDHEN and CDR2 SYDVKM. The CDR3: CASSFRRRANVLTF. CDR3 in DNA: TGTGCCAGCAGTTTTCGTCGGCGGGCCAACGTCCTGACTTTC.

The chain combines TRBV27 with TRBJ2-1, with 10 bases that match TRBD2. The germline V gene encodes CDR1 MNHEY and CDR2 SMNVEV (reference sequence). This CDR3 has 16 residues. V was pared by 5 bases and J by 5 bases, with 9 bases of the junction left unmatched. Here the CDR3 DNA reads TGTGCCAGCAGTCCAAATCTAGCGGGGGCTAACAATGAGCAGTTCTTC. Translating it yields CASSPNLAGANNEQFF.

The V call is TRBV28, the J call TRBJ1-5; D is unresolved. The V end was cut by 8 bases, the J end by 0 bases, with 14 bases between. Germline lookup yields CDR1 MDHEN and CDR2 SYDVKM. CDR3 length: 15 amino acids. The CDR3 loop reads CASRRVGYSNQPQHF. CDR3 DNA sequence: TGTGCCAGCCGTAGGGTGGGCTATAGCAATCAGCCCCAGCATTTT.

The gene calls are TRBV7-6 and TRBJ2-5, with TRBD1 identical over 10 bases. The CDR3 runs 14 residues. Germline V lookup: CDR1 SGHVS, CDR2 FNYEAQ. With V trimmed by 5 bases and J by 5 bases, 5 bases remained unmatched. CDR3 DNA sequence: TGTGCCAGCAGCCTGACAGGGGGCTCGGAGACCCAGTACTTC. Protein sequence: CASSLTGGSETQYF.

This clone was recorded only once. This chain uses TRBV7-6 with TRBJ2-2, with D maybe TRBD2 (5 bases). The germline V gene encodes CDR1 SGHVS and CDR2 FNYEAQ. This CDR3 is built from 16 residues. Trimming pared 1 base from V and 1 base from J, leaving 10 bases between. The CDR3: CASSLVRVENTGELFF. The DNA of the CDR3 is TGTGCCAGCAGCTTAGTGAGGGTGGAGAACACCGGGGAGCTGTTTTTT.

V is TRBV27 and J is TRBJ1-2; D gene ambiguous. The CDR3 loop spans 12 amino acids. Trimming stripped 3 bases from V and 6 bases from J, with 8 bases between. CDR1 MNHEY and CDR2 SMNVEV come from the germline V gene (reference sequence). CDR3: CASSLNGDGYTF. DNA for the CDR3: TGTGCCAGCAGTTTGAATGGGGATGGCTACACCTTC.

In its sample, this clone was seen once. The rearrangement joins TRBV5-1 to TRBJ1-5; 7 bases fit TRBD1. V lost 2 bases, J lost 2 bases, and 4 bases stayed unmatched. The CDR3 totals 15 residues. CDR1 is SGHRS and CDR2 is YFSETQ in the germline V gene. The CDR3 protein is CASSLFGQGNQPQHF. CDR3 nucleotides: TGCGCCAGCAGCTTATTCGGACAGGGCAATCAGCCCCAGCATTTT.

The genes are TRBV5-1 and TRBJ1-6; 9 nucleotides line up with TRBD1. Germline V CDR1 and CDR2: SGHRS, YFSETQ. The V and J ends lost 1 base and 7 bases, in that order; junction bases with no gene match: 6. This CDR3 spans 16 amino acids. CDR3 residues: CASSLSGQGRNSPLHF. The CDR3 DNA reads TGCGCCAGCAGCTTGTCAGGACAGGGGAGGAATTCACCCCTCCACTTT.

The chain employs TRBV30 and TRBJ2-5; 7 nucleotides align to TRBD1. The V segment lost 2 bases and the J segment 2 bases; nucleotides outside the gene matches: 2. This CDR3 spans 13 amino acids. The germline CDR1 and CDR2 sequences are GTSNPN and SVGIG (reference sequence). The CDR3 region has the DNA TGTGCCTGGAGTAGGGACAGACAAGAGACCCAGTACTTC. It translates to CAWSRDRQETQYF.